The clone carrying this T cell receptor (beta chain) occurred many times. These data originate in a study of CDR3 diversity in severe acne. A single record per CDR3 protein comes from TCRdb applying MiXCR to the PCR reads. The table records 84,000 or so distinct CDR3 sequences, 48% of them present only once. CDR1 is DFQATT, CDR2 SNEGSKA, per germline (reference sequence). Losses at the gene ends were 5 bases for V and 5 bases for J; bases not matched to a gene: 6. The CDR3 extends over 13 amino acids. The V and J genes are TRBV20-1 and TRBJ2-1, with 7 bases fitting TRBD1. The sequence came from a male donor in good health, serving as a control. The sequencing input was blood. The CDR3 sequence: CSAFWTGHNEQFF. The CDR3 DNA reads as TGCAGTGCTTTTTGGACAGGTCACAATGAGCAGTTCTTC.